This T cell receptor (beta chain) was captured by sequencing in a study of regulatory T cells in long-lasting Graves disease. Study information: Positive TSH receptor antibodies alongside over 5 years of antithyroid drugs were what marked Graves' disease as persistent. Study-wide results and caveats: Persistent patients had more shared public clonotypes (2,741) than new patients (roughly 900).

This clonotype was counted a few times. Antigen specificity is unknown. Construction of TCR beta libraries relied on iRepertoire HTBI primers and on Arm-PCR targeting CDR3 regions. In TCRdb, the multiplex PCR reads were re-called with MiXCR into one record per CDR3 protein. Among around 450,000 distinct CDR3 sequences, about 22% were seen once, and the ten largest hold 6.5% to 9%. Documented time point: persistent/refractory GD, antithyroid drugs over 5 years with positive TRAb. PBMC-extracted RNA yielded the TCR library. Sequenced here: peripheral blood mononuclear cells (PBMCs), sampled when the disease was refractory, from a patient treated with antithyroid drugs. The receptor's source is a female donor with Graves disease.

The CDR3 reads CASSSRRGQNSPLHF. As DNA, the CDR3 is TGTGCCAGTAGTAGCCGCAGGGGGCAAAATTCACCCCTCCACTTT. The gene calls are TRBV19 and TRBJ1-6; 8 bases match TRBD1. Trimming at V came to 4 bases and at J to 7 bases, leaving 6 bases not matched to a gene. The CDR3 covers 15 residues. Germline V gene lookup returns CDR1 LNHDA and CDR2 SQIVND (reference sequence).